This TCR beta chain was captured by sequencing in a study of blood T cell repertoires in COVID-19. This clone showed up just once. The protocol was immunoSEQ multiplex PCR, while the TCRdb copy is restricted to in-frame clones and leaves out a portion. The sample records approximately 300,000 clones, just over 85% being singletons. Ages ranged from about 18 to 89 years, with residence in around 24 US areas. Cohorts were assigned according to the clinical history that participants reported. The study counted Cohort 3 donors as recovered given two negative PCRs, clearance, or symptom resolution. CDR1 and CDR2 (germline): KGHDR, SFDVKD. The CDR3 contains 15 residues. J was trimmed by 4 bases and V by 4 bases; bases with no gene match: 6.

This TCR was sampled from a man aged 25 to 45 who had recovered from COVID-19. The sequenced sample was PBMCs or T cells enriched from blood (not recorded which). The genes are TRBV24-1 and TRBJ2-1; 7 positions agree with TRBD1. The CDR3 nucleotides are TGTGCCACCAGTGACCCGGGACAGAGTTACAATGAGCAGTTCTTC. Its protein is CATSDPGQSYNEQFF.